These 9 T cell receptor beta chains were all obtained from the same sample, sequenced in a study of T cell responses to AZD1222 COVID-19 vaccine. Clones were read by immunoSEQ multiplex PCR, and TCRdb kept only the in-frame ones, dropping some. The sample shows around 200,000 clones, approximately 94% of them seen only once. Here the sequenced sample was peripheral blood, taken 28 days after the second AZD1222 dose. All receptors come from an adult who received the AZD1222 COVID-19 vaccine.

The chain is built from TRBV10-3 and TRBJ2-1; no clear D gene. Germline loops: CDR1 ENHRY, CDR2 SYGVKD. The CDR3 is made up of 17 amino acids. V gave up 0 bases and J gave up 0 bases, with 12 bases separating them. Here the CDR3 reads CAISESISVSSYNEQFF. CDR3 DNA sequence: TGTGCCATCAGTGAGTCGATAAGCGTCAGCTCCTACAATGAGCAGTTCTTC.

The V and J genes are TRBV29-1 and TRBJ1-1; 10 bases align to TRBD1. Germline V gene data show CDR1 as SQVTM and CDR2 as ANQGSEA. V lost 5 bases and J lost 4; bases outside the gene matches: 1. This CDR3 comprises 12 residues. DNA of the CDR3: TGCAGCGTTCGGACAGGGGGCACTGAAGCTTTCTTT. It yields the protein CSVRTGGTEAFF.

The chain carries TRBV25-1 and TRBJ1-3; perhaps TRBD1 as D (5 bases). The CDR3 covers 14 residues. CDR1 and CDR2 from the germline V gene are MGHDK and SYGVNS. Trimming pared 7 bases from V and 4 bases from J, leaving 14 bases between. CDR3 protein: CASTERGVGNTIYF. The CDR3 coding sequence is TGTGCCAGCACCGAAAGAGGGGTAGGAAACACCATATATTTT.

This clone was seen a handful of times. This sample includes further DNA sequences coding for the same CDR3. The chain is built from TRBV24-1 and TRBJ1-2, with D hard to call. This CDR3 has 12 residues. Germline CDR1 is KGHDR and CDR2 is SFDVKD. With 0 bases removed from V and 6 bases from J, the gap between germline ends came to 4 bases. This CDR3 is CATSDLGNGYTF. The CDR3 coding sequence is TGTGCCACCAGTGATTTGGGGAATGGCTACACCTTC.

The rearrangement links TRBV12-3 or TRBV12-4 to TRBJ1-1; D not resolved. V was pared by 8 bases and J by 3 bases, with 4 bases between. CDR3 length: 10 residues. For the CDR3, the DNA is TGTGCCAGCGGTGACACTGAAGCTTTCTTT. Protein product: CASGDTEAFF.

This clone came up once. CDR3 sequence: CASSLGQGGFSYGYTF. For the CDR3, the DNA is TGTGCCAGCAGTCTCGGACAGGGAGGGTTTAGCTATGGCTACACCTTC. The J gene is TRBJ1-2, the V gene TRBV27; 8 nucleotides agree with TRBD1. CDR1 and CDR2 (germline): MNHEY, SMNVEV (reference sequence). The CDR3 spans 16 residues. With 5 bases clipped from V and 4 bases from J, the junction kept 12 bases outside the gene matches.

A word on this clone: One end of the junction does not line up with germline, which may come from a read error. J is TRBJ1-6 and V is TRBV7-8, with D tentatively TRBD1 (5 bases). The CDR3 spans 17 residues. Germline CDR1 reads SGHVS; CDR2 reads FQNEAQ. CDR3 protein: CASSSQMGVSNNSPLHF. The CDR3 DNA reads TGTGCCAGCAGCTCCCAAATGGGGGTCTCCAATAATTCACCCCTCCACTTT.

The chain recombines TRBV9 with TRBJ2-7; the match to TRBD2 covers 9 bases. CDR1 SGDLS and CDR2 YYNGEE come from the germline V gene. V dropped 4 bases and J dropped 3; count of bases not matched to a gene: 8. The CDR3 is 15 residues long. The CDR3: CASSPRSSGGYEQYF. CDR3 nucleotide sequence: TGTGCCAGCAGCCCCCGGAGTAGCGGGGGCTACGAGCAGTACTTC.

The chain carries TRBV29-1 and TRBJ1-4, with D unclear. The germline V gene encodes CDR1 SQVTM and CDR2 ANQGSEA. This CDR3 comprises 11 residues. V was trimmed by 3 bases and J by 5 bases, leaving 4 bases between them. CDR3 residues: CSVEVNEKLFF. In DNA form, the CDR3 reads TGCAGCGTTGAGGTGAATGAAAAACTGTTTTTT.